This TCR beta chain emerged from a study of blood T cells in healthy people across ages. The CDR3 length is 14 residues. Trimming took 6 bases from V and 4 from J, leaving 16 bases between them. Per the germline V gene, CDR1 is PRHDT and CDR2 is FYEKMQ (reference sequence). At least 6.5 million PBMCs were isolated per sample. Points from the study as a whole: What prevented conclusive comparison of naive and antigen-experienced cells was that PBMCs were unsorted. Measured against age, TCR beta diversity per million T cells decreased in a roughly linear manner.

Comment on this clonotype: Its specificity is not known.

Next came a second PCR, run for about 6 to 11 cycles, which used a sample-barcoded 5' primer along with a J-beta primer mix. TCRdb processed the 5' RACE reads anew with MiXCR; each CDR3 protein has one entry. The sample yields approximately 850,000 distinct CDR3 sequences, around 43% seen once. Sequencing was performed on blood. This chain joins TRBV13 and TRBJ2-7; weak D call: TRBD1 (5 bases). The source of this sequence is a man aged 55 to 70 in good health. This CDR3 is CASSVTTGVYEQYF. Written as DNA, the CDR3 is TGTGCCAGCAGTGTCACAACAGGTGTGTACGAGCAGTACTTC.